Shown below are 17 T cell receptor beta chains from a single sample sequenced in a study of shared clonotypes between healthy human individuals. Using immunoSEQ multiplex PCR, the repertoire was profiled, and TCRdb retains in-frame clones only, with some absent. The data contain more than 2,000,000 clones, roughly nine tenths of them singletons. Material for sequencing was naive CD4+ T cells sorted from blood. As to subset: CD45RA+ positively selected. Source of these receptors: a man younger than 30 in good health.

V usage is TRBV5-1 and J usage is TRBJ2-2, with D tentatively TRBD2 (5 bases). Germline V lookup: CDR1 SGHRS, CDR2 YFSETQ. Deletions cut 4 bases from V and 8 bases from J, with 18 bases between. CDR3 size: 15 residues. The CDR3 spells CASSPRGPEKGELFF. The CDR3 coding sequence is TGCGCCAGCAGCCCTCGAGGGCCGGAGAAAGGGGAGCTGTTTTTT. Drawing the rest from reference TRBV5-1 and TRBJ2-2, the complete variable domain is KAGVTQTPRYLIKTRGQQVTLSCSPISGHRSVSWYQQTPGQGLQFLFEYFSETQRNKGNFPGRFSGRQFSNSRSEMNVSTLELGDSALYLCASSPRGPEKGELFFGEGSRLTVL.

The gene calls are TRBV18 and TRBJ1-2; D unresolved. V dropped 4 bases and J dropped 2 bases, with 11 bases sitting between them. The CDR3 is 14 amino acids. Germline-derived CDR1 and CDR2 are KGHSH and LQKENI. CDR3 in amino acids: CASSLGPPNYGYTF. CDR3 nucleotides: TGTGCCAGCTCACTCGGGCCCCCCAACTATGGCTACACCTTC.

The chain carries TRBV19 and TRBJ2-1; TRBD2 agrees at 14 bases. V shed 5 bases and J 6 bases; nucleotides not matched to a gene: 6. The CDR3 runs to 16 residues. Germline assignment: CDR1 LNHDA and CDR2 SQIVND (reference sequence). CDR3 sequence (DNA): TGTGCCAGTAGTTATACCGGGACTAGCGGGAGCAATGAGCAGTTCTTC. This gives the protein CASSYTGTSGSNEQFF.

This clone was found once. The chain couples TRBV18 to TRBJ2-7; tentatively, D is TRBD1 (6 bases). The CDR3 loop spans 15 amino acids. Germline V gene sequence: CDR1 KGHSH, CDR2 LQKENI. V lost 1 base, J lost 6 bases, and 16 bases lay in between. The CDR3 DNA follows: TGTGCCAGCTCACCACAGAGACAGGCAAAGTCCGAGCAGTACTTC. Translated, it gives CASSPQRQAKSEQYF.

The chain joins TRBV6-5 to TRBJ2-2; TRBD1 matches at 7 bases. This CDR3 comprises 14 residues. Trimming took 6 bases from V and 9 from J; bases not matched to a gene: 10. Germline CDR1 reads MNHEY; CDR2 reads SVGAGI. CDR3 region: CASSSRDSARELFF. For the CDR3, the DNA is TGTGCCAGCAGCTCCCGGGACAGTGCCAGGGAGCTGTTTTTT.

This clone was picked up one time. This chain uses TRBV4-1 with TRBJ2-7; TRBD1 agrees at 8 bases. Germline CDR1 is MGHRA and CDR2 is YSYEKL. This CDR3 is built from 16 residues. V lost 0 bases and J lost 3; bases outside the gene matches: 7. The CDR3 DNA reads TGCGCCAGCAGCCAAGATCGTTGGACAGGGAACTACGAGCAGTACTTC. Encoded protein: CASSQDRWTGNYEQYF.

This chain links TRBV7-2 with TRBJ2-1; 11 bases line up with TRBD2. With V trimmed by 3 bases and J by 7 bases, 11 bases remained unmatched. The germline V gene encodes CDR1 SGHTA and CDR2 FQGNSA. This CDR3 spans 17 amino acids. DNA for the CDR3: TGTGCCAGCAGCTTTTCGCGACTAGCGGGAAGGCTGAATGAGCAGTTCTTC. Translated: CASSFSRLAGRLNEQFF.

The rearrangement links TRBV4-2 to TRBJ2-5; unclear D gene. The ends were cut back, 4 bases at V and 0 bases at J, with 9 bases in the middle. The V gene's germline CDR1 is LGHNA and CDR2 YNFKEQ. There are 14 residues in the CDR3. The CDR3 nucleotides are TGTGCCAGCAGCCTGTTAGGTAACCAAGAGACCCAGTACTTC. It translates to CASSLLGNQETQYF.

This sequence joins TRBV7-2 and TRBJ2-7; D perhaps matches TRBD2 (5 bases). Germline V CDR1 and CDR2: SGHTA, FQGNSA. The V end lost 7 bases, the J end lost 2 bases, and 15 bases lay between the germline ends. The CDR3 is 14 amino acids. CDR3 sequence reads: CASTHGGGPYEQYF. The CDR3 DNA follows: TGTGCCAGCACCCATGGTGGAGGACCCTACGAGCAGTACTTC.

Here the CDR3 reads CASSRGRHTDTQYF. The CDR3 DNA reads TGTGCCAGCAGCCGCGGGCGGCACACAGATACGCAGTATTTT. The rearrangement joins TRBV6-6 to TRBJ2-3, with D maybe TRBD2 (5 bases). Germline V CDR1 and CDR2: MNHNY, SVGAGI (reference sequence). V dropped 6 bases and J dropped 2 bases, with 12 bases sitting between them. The CDR3 loop spans 14 amino acids.

Comments on this clone: Other nucleotide sequences from this sample produce the same CDR3. The chain uses TRBV18 and TRBJ2-5; D perhaps matches TRBD1 (6 bases). This CDR3 is built from 13 residues. V lost 0 bases to trimming and J lost 4 bases, with 6 bases between them. The germline gives CDR1 KGHSH, CDR2 LQKENI. CDR3 nucleotides: TGTGCCAGCTCACCACCAGGGGGAGAGACCCAGTACTTC. Protein product: CASSPPGGETQYF.

This clone was recorded once. Other DNA sequences in this sample translate to the same CDR3. V usage is TRBV28 and J usage is TRBJ1-5, with D perhaps matching TRBD1 (5 bases). Germline CDR1 reads MDHEN; CDR2 reads SYDVKM. V shed 2 bases and J shed 6 bases, with 14 bases lying between them. CDR3 length equals 15 residues. The CDR3 bases are TGTGCCAGCAGTTTAGGAGGGGCGCGGGGTCAGCCCCAGCATTTT. Translated: CASSLGGARGQPQHF.

V gene TRBV7-8 combines with J gene TRBJ2-2, with TRBD1 matching over 8 bases. Germline assignment: CDR1 SGHVS and CDR2 FQNEAQ. CDR3 length: 14 residues. The V segment lost 3 bases and the J segment 5 bases; nucleotides outside the gene matches: 2. In DNA, the CDR3 is TGTGCCAGCAGCTTCCAGGGGGCTACCGGGGAGCTGTTTTTT. Protein product: CASSFQGATGELFF.

This chain connects TRBV10-3 to TRBJ2-6; TRBD1 matches 8 bases. The CDR3 sequence is 17 residues long. Germline lookup yields CDR1 ENHRY and CDR2 SYGVKD. Germline trimming cut 4 bases from V and 0 bases from J; bases unmatched to any gene: 5. In DNA form, the CDR3 reads TGTGCCATCAGTGGGGACAGGCCCAGCTCTGGGGCCAACGTCCTGACTTTC. Amino acids: CAISGDRPSSGANVLTF.

The chain carries TRBV29-1 and TRBJ2-1; perhaps TRBD2 as D (7 bases). V gave up 4 bases and J gave up 7 bases, with 17 bases separating them. Per germline, CDR1 SQVTM and CDR2 ANQGSEA. The CDR3 runs to 14 residues. The CDR3 reads CSVVGGGARNEQFF. CDR3 sequence (DNA): TGCAGCGTTGTAGGTGGGGGGGCCCGAAATGAGCAGTTCTTC.

The chain carries TRBV5-1 and TRBJ1-6; D gene ambiguous. The CDR3 has 16 amino acids. The germline CDR1 and CDR2 sequences are SGHRS and YFSETQ. The V end was cut by 3 bases, the J end by 0 bases, with 10 bases between. This chain's CDR3 is CASSSDSSSYNSPLHF. Written as DNA, the CDR3 is TGCGCCAGCAGCTCGGACTCGAGCTCCTATAATTCACCCCTCCACTTT. The whole variable domain, remainder taken from reference TRBV5-1 and TRBJ1-6, is KAGVTQTPRYLIKTRGQQVTLSCSPISGHRSVSWYQQTPGQGLQFLFEYFSETQRNKGNFPGRFSGRQFSNSRSEMNVSTLELGDSALYLCASSSDSSSYNSPLHFGNGTRLTVT.

The chain has TRBV2 and TRBJ1-1, with 10 bases fitting TRBD1. Germline V CDR1 and CDR2: SNHLY, FYNNEI. V lost 6 bases and J lost 4; bases outside the gene matches: 5. The CDR3 consists of 14 residues. The CDR3 reads CASSETGGGTEAFF. The CDR3 DNA sequence: TGTGCCAGCAGCGAGACAGGGGGCGGCACTGAAGCTTTCTTT.